The 32 T cell receptor beta chains listed next were all sequenced from one sample in a study of blood T cell repertoires in COVID-19. Generated by immunoSEQ multiplex PCR, the TCRdb table keeps only in-frame clones and is missing some. The data contain about 190,000 clones, 70% to 90% of them seen just once; the ten biggest clones take up approximately 5.6%. The material sequenced was peripheral blood. The receptors come from a woman aged 40 to 49 who had recovered from COVID-19.

The rearrangement uses TRBV6-6 and TRBJ2-1; TRBD2 matches 9 bases. V was pared by 6 bases and J by 9 bases, with 9 bases of the junction left unmatched. The CDR3 is 14 amino acids. Germline V CDR1 and CDR2: MNHNY, SVGAGI (reference sequence). The CDR3 DNA reads TGTGCCAGCAGCGATAGCGGGAGTGAAGGTGAGCAGTTCTTC. Translated: CASSDSGSEGEQFF.

The rearrangement links TRBV6-5 to TRBJ1-1; 8 bases are shared with TRBD1. V was pared by 8 bases and J by 0 bases, with 5 bases of the junction left unmatched. This CDR3 has 14 residues. Germline CDR1 MNHEY, CDR2 SVGAGI. The CDR3 DNA reads as TGTGCCAGCCAGACAGGGGTTATGAACACTGAAGCTTTCTTT. This sequence encodes CASQTGVMNTEAFF.

This chain connects TRBV11-3 to TRBJ1-1; D is ambiguous. This CDR3 is 17 amino acids long. V dropped 0 bases and J dropped 0 bases, with 14 bases sitting between them. From germline, CDR1 is SGHNT and CDR2 YENEEA. CDR3 nucleotide sequence: TGTGCCAGCAGCTTAGATGGCCGCCCATTCGTGAACACTGAAGCTTTCTTT. Amino acids: CASSLDGRPFVNTEAFF.

The rearrangement joins TRBV15 to TRBJ2-1; D is unclear. Germline V gene data show CDR1 as LNHNV and CDR2 as YYDKDF (reference sequence). The CDR3 totals 13 residues. V lost 5 bases and J lost 5, with 10 bases in between. The CDR3 loop is CATSRYKDNEQFF. CDR3 in DNA: TGTGCCACCAGCCGATACAAAGACAATGAGCAGTTCTTC.

The J gene is TRBJ1-1, the V gene TRBV15; the D is unclear. Between the trimmed V and J ends, which lost 0 bases and 6 bases, there was a span of 8 bases. Per germline, CDR1 LNHNV and CDR2 YYDKDF (reference sequence). The CDR3 length is 13 residues. The DNA for the CDR3 is TGTGCCACCAGCAGAGATCTTCTCGCTGAAGCTTTCTTT. Translated, it gives CATSRDLLAEAFF.

This clone is a singleton in its sample. The chain uses TRBV29-1 and TRBJ2-3; 12 bases fit TRBD2. V lost 4 bases and J lost 4; bases outside the gene matches: 3. CDR1 is SQVTM, CDR2 ANQGSEA, per germline. The CDR3 is made up of 14 amino acids. CDR3 nucleotide sequence: TGCAGCGTTGGGGGACTAGCGGGCGCAGATACGCAGTATTTT. This encodes CSVGGLAGADTQYF.

The chain combines TRBV9 with TRBJ1-1; D is ambiguous. CDR1 SGDLS and CDR2 YYNGEE come from the germline V gene. This CDR3 contains 13 residues. V was pared by 3 bases and J by 0 bases, with 6 bases between. Here the CDR3 reads CASSGTVNTEAFF. Here the CDR3 DNA reads TGTGCCAGCAGCGGAACAGTGAACACTGAAGCTTTCTTT.

The chain couples TRBV30 to TRBJ1-1, with D maybe TRBD1 (6 bases). This CDR3 comprises 14 residues. The germline V gene encodes CDR1 GTSNPN and CDR2 SVGIG (reference sequence). Trimming removed 0 bases from V and 1 base from J, with 9 bases in between. CDR3 coding DNA: TGTGCCTGGAGTGTAGGGACAAGGAACACTGAAGCTTTCTTT. Translating it yields CAWSVGTRNTEAFF. Combining the CDR3 with reference TRBV30 and TRBJ1-1 gives the whole variable domain SQTIHQWPATLVQPVGSPLSLECTVEGTSNPNLYWYRQAAGRGLQLLFYSVGIGQISSEVPQNLSASRPQDRQFILSSKKLLLSDSGFYLCAWSVGTRNTEAFFGQGTRLTVV.

The rearrangement uses TRBV12-3 or TRBV12-4 and TRBJ1-5; no reliable D call. The V end was cut by 4 bases, the J end by 7 bases, with 11 bases between. CDR3 size: 13 residues. The CDR3 coding sequence is TGTGCCAGCAGTTGGAAGGGAGGGCAGCCCCAGCATTTT. This codes for CASSWKGGQPQHF.

The chain employs TRBV29-1 and TRBJ2-1, with 11 positions matching TRBD2. V was pared by 7 bases and J by 7 bases, with 12 bases of the junction left unmatched. The germline CDR1 and CDR2 sequences are SQVTM and ANQGSEA. CDR3 length: 15 residues. The CDR3 nucleotides read TGCAGCGCCCACGGGACTAGCGGCTTTGGGAATGAGCAGTTCTTC. Translating gives CSAHGTSGFGNEQFF.

The chain joins TRBV28 to TRBJ2-5, with D perhaps matching TRBD2 (6 bases). This CDR3 spans 17 amino acids. Trimming stripped 4 bases from V and 1 base from J, with 19 bases between. The V gene's germline CDR1 is MDHEN and CDR2 SYDVKM. CDR3 in DNA: TGTGCCAGCAGTTCACTCCATGGAGGGCTAAGCCAAGAGACCCAGTACTTC. Translated, it gives CASSSLHGGLSQETQYF. Supplemented by reference TRBV28 and TRBJ2-5, the full variable domain reads DVKVTQSSRYLVKRTGEKVFLECVQDMDHENMFWYRQDPGLGLRLIYFSYDVKMKEKGDIPEGYSVSREKKERFSLILESASTNQTSMYLCASSSLHGGLSQETQYFGPGTRLLVL.

This clone was observed a handful of times. This sequence joins TRBV7-9 and TRBJ2-5; 9 bases agree with TRBD2. J gave up 5 bases and V 5 bases, and 9 bases lay outside the gene matches. Germline CDR1 SEHNR, CDR2 FQNEAQ (reference sequence). The CDR3 covers 15 residues. In DNA, the CDR3 is TGTGCCAGCAGCCGATGGCGGGAGGGCCGGGAGACCCAGTACTTC. It yields the protein CASSRWREGRETQYF.

This chain joins TRBV19 and TRBJ1-1; weak D call: TRBD1 (5 bases). The ends were cut back, 5 bases at V and 4 bases at J, with 17 bases in the middle. This CDR3 is built from 15 residues. Per germline, CDR1 LNHDA and CDR2 SQIVND (reference sequence). The chain's CDR3 is CASSANGHVITEAFF. The CDR3 coding sequence is TGTGCCAGTAGTGCTAATGGACACGTAATCACTGAAGCTTTCTTT.

This clone was detected only once. CDR3 DNA sequence: TGTGCCAGCAGCGCTCCTCCGGGACAGCAAGCTTTCTTT. It codes for CASSAPPGQQAFF. The chain has TRBV9 and TRBJ1-1; 7 positions match TRBD1. V lost 3 bases and J lost 9; bases outside the gene matches: 8. The length of the CDR3 is 13 residues. The V gene's germline CDR1 is SGDLS and CDR2 YYNGEE.

This rearrangement joins TRBV13 to TRBJ1-2; 12 bases align to TRBD1. This CDR3 is built from 18 residues. The germline gives CDR1 PRHDT, CDR2 FYEKMQ (reference sequence). J gave up 5 bases and V 5 bases, and 15 bases lay outside the gene matches. CDR3 DNA: TGTGCCAGCAGCCCCCCCGGGACAGGGGGCGCTGTTTCTTATGGCTACACCTTC. It translates to CASSPPGTGGAVSYGYTF. The entire variable domain, with the rest obtained from reference TRBV13 and TRBJ1-2, is as follows: AAGVIQSPRHLIKEKRETATLKCYPIPRHDTVYWYQQGPGQDPQFLISFYEKMQSDKGSIPDRFSAQQFSDYHSELNMSSLELGDSALYFCASSPPGTGGAVSYGYTFGSGTRLTVV.

This rearrangement joins TRBV10-3 to TRBJ2-5, with TRBD2 matching over 7 bases. From germline, CDR1 is ENHRY and CDR2 SYGVKD. J lost 3 bases, V lost 3 bases, and 4 bases had no gene match. The CDR3 is 14 residues long. CDR3 loop: CAISDWTRKETQYF. As DNA, the CDR3 is TGTGCCATCAGTGATTGGACTAGAAAAGAGACCCAGTACTTC.

The chain employs TRBV15 and TRBJ2-5; the match to TRBD2 covers 7 bases. CDR3 length equals 13 residues. CDR1 and CDR2 from the germline V gene are LNHNV and YYDKDF (reference sequence). V was pared by 4 bases and J by 5 bases, with 4 bases of the junction left unmatched. CDR3 DNA: TGTGCCACCAGCACGTGGGGGGGGGAGACCCAGTACTTC. Protein sequence: CATSTWGGETQYF.

The V gene is TRBV2, the J gene TRBJ2-5, with D possibly TRBD2 on 6 matching bases. The V end was cut by 7 bases, the J end by 3 bases, with 18 bases between. CDR1 and CDR2 (germline): SNHLY, FYNNEI. The CDR3 is made up of 15 amino acids. The DNA for the CDR3 is TGTGCCAGCAAAGTCAGGTGGCTAGCGAAAGAGACCCAGTACTTC. It yields the protein CASKVRWLAKETQYF. Full variable domain (missing parts from reference TRBV2 and TRBJ2-5): EPEVTQTPSHQVTQMGQEVILRCVPISNHLYFYWYRQILGQKVEFLVSFYNNEISEKSEIFDDQFSVERPDGSNFTLKIRSTKLEDSAMYFCASKVRWLAKETQYFGPGTRLLVL.

The chain links TRBV28 to TRBJ2-1, with 8 nucleotides matching TRBD2. In germline, CDR1 is MDHEN, CDR2 SYDVKM. The junction had 6 bases not matched to a gene; V was cut back by 7 bases and J by 7 bases. The CDR3 runs 13 residues. The chain's CDR3 is CASMAGGRNEQFF. CDR3 nucleotides: TGTGCCAGCATGGCGGGAGGTCGAAATGAGCAGTTCTTC.

The table lists this clone with a count of one. CDR3 sequence: CASSLGDISGNTIYF. The CDR3 nucleotides read TGTGCCAGCAGTTTAGGGGACATATCTGGAAACACCATATATTTT. This chain connects TRBV28 to TRBJ1-3, with D possibly TRBD1 on 6 matching bases. Trimming took off 2 bases at V and 1 base at J, with 9 bases between the two ends. This CDR3 spans 15 amino acids. CDR1 and CDR2 from the germline V gene are MDHEN and SYDVKM.

This chain uses TRBV3-1 (or the pseudogene TRBV3-2) with TRBJ1-2; possible D gene TRBD1, 5 bases. Trimming removed 1 base from V and 5 bases from J, with 14 bases in between. There are 15 residues in the CDR3. Per germline, CDR1 LGHDT and CDR2 YNNKEL (reference sequence). This CDR3 is CASSQAAGRGYGYTF. The DNA of the CDR3 is TGTGCCAGCAGCCAAGCGGCAGGGAGGGGATATGGCTACACCTTC.

V usage is TRBV5-5 and J usage is TRBJ2-3; TRBD2 aligns across 7 bases. The V segment lost 5 bases and the J segment 2 bases; nucleotides outside the gene matches: 11. The CDR3 contains 16 residues. The germline CDR1 and CDR2 sequences are SGHKS and YYEKEE (reference sequence). The CDR3 loop is CASSLGSLAATDTQYF. The CDR3 coding sequence is TGTGCCAGCAGTCTGGGAAGTCTAGCGGCCACAGATACGCAGTATTTT.

This chain connects TRBV11-3 to TRBJ2-3, with 9 bases lining up with TRBD1. The germline V gene encodes CDR1 SGHNT and CDR2 YENEEA. The trim removed 6 bases at V and 3 bases at J, leaving 13 bases unmatched. The CDR3 runs to 17 residues. The CDR3 nucleotides are TGTGCCAGCAGTTCGGGACAGGGAGACCAGGGTACAGATACGCAGTATTTT. Its protein is CASSSGQGDQGTDTQYF.

The gene calls are TRBV6-5 and TRBJ2-7, with TRBD1 identical over 9 bases. Germline CDR1 and CDR2: MNHEY and SVGAGI. The CDR3 has 14 residues. J was trimmed by 2 bases and V by 8 bases; bases with no gene match: 7. The CDR3 DNA reads as TGTGCCAGCGCCCGGGACAGGGACCCCTACGAGCAGTACTTC. Protein sequence: CASARDRDPYEQYF.

The chain has TRBV6-5 and TRBJ1-5; possible D gene TRBD1, 6 bases. CDR1 and CDR2 (germline): MNHEY, SVGAGI. This CDR3 has 13 amino acids. V was shortened by 5 bases and J by 5 bases, with 10 bases between the two germline ends. CDR3 sequence: CASSQGRDQPQHF. The CDR3 nucleotides read TGTGCCAGCAGTCAGGGGAGAGATCAGCCCCAGCATTTT.

The chain joins TRBV7-9 to TRBJ2-5, with no clear D. Germline V CDR1 and CDR2: SEHNR, FQNEAQ (reference sequence). V lost 8 bases and J 2 bases, leaving 12 bases between the germline ends. The CDR3 extends over 13 amino acids. The CDR3 bases are TGTGCCAGCGAGCTATCTCGGCAAGAGACCCAGTACTTC. Amino acid sequence: CASELSRQETQYF.

Only one count was recorded for this clone. The chain links TRBV2 to TRBJ1-2, with TRBD1 matching over 10 bases. V trimming: 6 bases; J trimming: 8 bases; junction bases outside the gene matches: 9. The CDR3 contains 14 residues. CDR1 SNHLY and CDR2 FYNNEI come from the germline V gene. CDR3 nucleotides: TGTGCCAGCAGGGGGACAGGGGAGGCAGGGGGCTACACCTTC. This sequence encodes CASRGTGEAGGYTF.

The V gene is TRBV9, the J gene TRBJ2-5; possible D gene TRBD2, 6 bases. V lost 0 bases and J lost 5, with 8 bases in between. From germline, CDR1 is SGDLS and CDR2 YYNGEE. This CDR3 is 13 amino acids long. The CDR3 region is CASSVAGVETQYF. The CDR3 nucleotides read TGTGCCAGCAGCGTAGCGGGAGTGGAGACCCAGTACTTC.

The gene calls are TRBV6-1 and TRBJ2-1; 13 bases map to TRBD2. The germline CDR1 and CDR2 sequences are MNHNS and SASEGT. V lost 6 bases to trimming and J lost 3 bases; unmatched junction nucleotides: 5. The CDR3 totals 16 residues. CDR3 sequence (DNA): TGTGCCAGCAGAGAACTAGCGGGAGGGTACTACAATGAGCAGTTCTTC. Its protein is CASRELAGGYYNEQFF.

The rearrangement uses TRBV6-6 and TRBJ2-7; D is unclear. Germline lookup yields CDR1 MNHNY and CDR2 SVGAGI (reference sequence). Trimming took off 0 bases at V and 2 bases at J, with 5 bases between the two ends. This CDR3 region has 13 residues. DNA for the CDR3: TGTGCCAGCAGTTACTCGAGCCCCTACGAGCAGTACTTC. Amino acids: CASSYSSPYEQYF.

The chain carries TRBV5-4 and TRBJ2-2; 8 bases map to TRBD2. Losses at the gene ends were 2 bases for V and 2 bases for J; bases not matched to a gene: 2. This CDR3 spans 15 amino acids. From germline, CDR1 is SGHNT and CDR2 YYREEE (reference sequence). The CDR3 DNA is TGTGCCAGCAGCTTAGCGGGAGACAACACCGGGGAGCTGTTTTTT. Protein product: CASSLAGDNTGELFF.

The count of this clone is one. CDR3 amino acids: CASSLGGESEQYF. CDR3 nucleotides: TGTGCCAGCAGCTTAGGGGGCGAATCCGAGCAGTACTTC. This chain uses TRBV7-2 with TRBJ2-7; TRBD1 might be the D (5 bases). This CDR3 contains 13 residues. Trimming took off 1 base at V and 6 bases at J, with 10 bases between the two ends. Germline CDR1 and CDR2: SGHTA and FQGNSA.